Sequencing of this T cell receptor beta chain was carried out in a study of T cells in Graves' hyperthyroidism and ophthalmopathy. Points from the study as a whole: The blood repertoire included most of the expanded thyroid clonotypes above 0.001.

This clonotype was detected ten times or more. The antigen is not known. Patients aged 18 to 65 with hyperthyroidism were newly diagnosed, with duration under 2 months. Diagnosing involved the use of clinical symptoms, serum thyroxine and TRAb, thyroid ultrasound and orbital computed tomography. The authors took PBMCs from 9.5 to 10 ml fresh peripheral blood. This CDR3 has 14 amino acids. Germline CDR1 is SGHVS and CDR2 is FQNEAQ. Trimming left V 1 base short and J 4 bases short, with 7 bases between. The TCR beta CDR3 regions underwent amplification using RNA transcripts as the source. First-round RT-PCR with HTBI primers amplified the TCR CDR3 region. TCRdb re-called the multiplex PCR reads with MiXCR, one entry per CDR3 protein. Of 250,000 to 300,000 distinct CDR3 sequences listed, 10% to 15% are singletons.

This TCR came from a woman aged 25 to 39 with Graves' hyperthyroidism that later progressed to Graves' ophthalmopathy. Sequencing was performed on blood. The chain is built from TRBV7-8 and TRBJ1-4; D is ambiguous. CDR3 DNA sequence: TGTGCCAGCAGCTTAGTCCAGCATAATGAAAAACTGTTTTTT. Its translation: CASSLVQHNEKLFF.